Described below is a single T cell receptor beta chain sequence and its context. The entry originates in a study of CD8+ T cells in alopecia areata. The CDR3 has 15 amino acids. CDR1 LGHNA and CDR2 YSLEER come from the germline V gene. Trimming at V came to 3 bases and at J to 8 bases, leaving 9 bases not matched to a gene. Once RNA had been extracted, it was reverse transcribed into cDNA to act as the sequencing template. Profiled with immunoSEQ multiplex PCR; TCRdb holds only in-frame clones, not every one. The sample lists about 150,000 clones, around 50% occurring once. The input for sequencing was CD8+ T cells sorted from blood, taken at week 0. This sequence originates from a human donor with alopecia areata. The chain links TRBV4-3 to TRBJ1-4; 7 bases are shared with TRBD1. CDR3 sequence reads: CASSHLQGFGEKLFF. The CDR3 DNA is TGCGCCAGCAGCCACCTACAGGGGTTTGGGGAAAAACTGTTTTTT.